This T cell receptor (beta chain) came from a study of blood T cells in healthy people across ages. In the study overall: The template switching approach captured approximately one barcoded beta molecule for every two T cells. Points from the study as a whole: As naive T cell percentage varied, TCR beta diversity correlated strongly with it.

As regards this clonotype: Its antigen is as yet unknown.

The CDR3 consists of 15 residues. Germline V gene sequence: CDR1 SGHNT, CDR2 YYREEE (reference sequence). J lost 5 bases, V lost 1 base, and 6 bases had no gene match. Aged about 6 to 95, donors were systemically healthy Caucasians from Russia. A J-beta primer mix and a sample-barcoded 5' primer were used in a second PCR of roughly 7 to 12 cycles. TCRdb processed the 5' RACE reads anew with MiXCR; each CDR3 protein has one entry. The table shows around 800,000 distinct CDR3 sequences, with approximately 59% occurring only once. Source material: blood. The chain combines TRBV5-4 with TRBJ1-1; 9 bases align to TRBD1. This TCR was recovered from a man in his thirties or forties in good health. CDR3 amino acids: CASSLRDREFTEAFF. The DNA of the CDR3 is TGTGCCAGCAGCTTGCGGGACAGGGAATTTACTGAAGCTTTCTTT.